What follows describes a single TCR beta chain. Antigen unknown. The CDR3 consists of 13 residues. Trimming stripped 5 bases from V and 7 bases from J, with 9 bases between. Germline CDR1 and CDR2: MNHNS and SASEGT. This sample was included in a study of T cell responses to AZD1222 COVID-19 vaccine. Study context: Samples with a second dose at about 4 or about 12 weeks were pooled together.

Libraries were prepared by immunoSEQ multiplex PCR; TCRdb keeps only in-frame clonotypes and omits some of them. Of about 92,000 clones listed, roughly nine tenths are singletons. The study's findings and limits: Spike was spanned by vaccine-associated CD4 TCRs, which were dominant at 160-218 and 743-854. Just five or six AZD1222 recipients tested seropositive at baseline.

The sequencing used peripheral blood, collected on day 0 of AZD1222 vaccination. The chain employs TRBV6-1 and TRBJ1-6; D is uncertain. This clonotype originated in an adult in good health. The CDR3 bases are TGTGCCAGCAGTTGGATGTTGAATTCACCCCTCCACTTT. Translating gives CASSWMLNSPLHF.